This T cell receptor (beta chain) originates from a study of T cell responses to AZD1222 COVID-19 vaccine. The study's findings and limits: White British ancestry dominated among donors, who included more females, and clonal diversity was possibly underestimated. Unmutated variant regions are reportedly the target of nearly half of TCRs that are spike-specific. Spike-specific TCR breadth and depth went up after people got two AZD1222 doses.

This CDR3 has 13 amino acids. The V gene's germline CDR1 is GTSNPN and CDR2 SVGIG (reference sequence). V shed 2 bases and J shed 11 bases, with 15 bases lying between them. Libraries were prepared by immunoSEQ multiplex PCR; TCRdb keeps only in-frame clonotypes and omits some of them. The sample carries about 120,000 clones, around 91% recorded once. Details on this clone: What it recognizes is unknown.

Some second doses came at about 4 weeks and others at about 12 weeks; these were pooled. The receptor comes from an adult who received the AZD1222 COVID-19 vaccine. The V gene is TRBV30, the J gene TRBJ1-4; no clear D gene. The source was peripheral blood, collected 28 days after the second AZD1222 dose. The CDR3 region is CAWSQPAQWKLFF. In DNA, the CDR3 is TGTGCCTGGAGTCAGCCAGCACAGTGGAAACTGTTTTTT.